This T cell receptor beta chain is from a study of cytomegalovirus exposure and HLA in healthy donors. Regarding the study as a whole: Researchers catalogued 164 TCR beta chains as cytomegalovirus-associated. Earlier results showed most TCR beta V segments being productive about 87% or about 30% of the time. TRBV6-2, TRBV6-3 and other indistinguishable V segments were excluded.

Both 60 Vbeta primers and 13 Jbeta primers went into the PCR. Measured with immunoSEQ multiplex PCR; TCRdb has only the in-frame clones, and not every one. The table lists about 110,000 clones, 74% of them singletons. From germline, CDR1 is SGHDT and CDR2 YYEEEE. V lost 4 bases to trimming and J lost 8 bases, with 24 bases between them. CDR3 length: 16 residues. This clone was seen once. The antigen remains unidentified. This rearrangement joins TRBV5-6 to TRBJ1-1; no reliable D call. Sequences were obtained from PBMCs. This TCR came from a man between 45 and 60 years old in good health and CMV-seropositive. The CDR3 nucleotides read TGTGCCAGCAGCCGAAATTCGTTATACACCAGGTCGGAAGCTTTCTTT. This sequence encodes CASSRNSLYTRSEAFF.